This T cell receptor (beta chain) was observed in a study of T cells in Graves' hyperthyroidism and ophthalmopathy. In making diagnoses, clinical symptoms, serum thyroxine and TRAb, thyroid ultrasound and orbital computed tomography were all used. PBMCs stemmed from approximately 10 ml fresh peripheral blood. This CDR3 comprises 12 residues. The V end lost 4 bases, the J end lost 5 bases, and 9 bases lay between the germline ends. CDR1 and CDR2 (germline): LNHNV, YYDKDF (reference sequence). Of note for this clonotype: Its matching antigen is unknown.

Study-wide results and limits: Appearing also in blood were most of the thyroid clonotypes expanded above 0.001.

It was RNA transcripts that yielded the amplified TCR beta CDR3 regions. Carried out on the TCR CDR3, a first-round RT-PCR used the HTBI primer set. TCRdb ran MiXCR on the multiplex PCR reads and lists one entry per CDR3 protein. There are approximately 590,000 distinct CDR3 sequences in the sample; more than 15% occur only once, and under 7.5% lies in the top ten. The chain is built from TRBV15 and TRBJ2-7; the D is unclear. The TCR comes from a woman aged 25 to 39 with Graves' hyperthyroidism. Sequenced: blood. The CDR3 DNA reads as TGTGCCACCAGCAAGAACCGCAACGAGCAGTACTTC. It is translated as CATSKNRNEQYF. Full variable domain (outside the CDR3, taken from reference TRBV15 and TRBJ2-7): DAMVIQNPRYQVTQFGKPVTLSCSQTLNHNVMYWYQQKSSQAPKLLFHYYDKDFNNEADTPDNFQSRRPNTSFCFLDIRSPGLGDTAMYLCATSKNRNEQYFGPGTRLTVT.